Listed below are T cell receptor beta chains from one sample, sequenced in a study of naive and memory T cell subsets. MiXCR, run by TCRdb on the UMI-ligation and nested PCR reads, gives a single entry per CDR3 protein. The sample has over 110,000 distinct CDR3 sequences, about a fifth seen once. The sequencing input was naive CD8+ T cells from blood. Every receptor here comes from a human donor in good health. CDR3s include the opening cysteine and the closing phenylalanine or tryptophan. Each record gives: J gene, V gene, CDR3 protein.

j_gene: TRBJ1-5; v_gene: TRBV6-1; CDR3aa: CASSERGQVGEPQHF
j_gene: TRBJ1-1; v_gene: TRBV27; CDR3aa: CASSLYPGNTEAFF
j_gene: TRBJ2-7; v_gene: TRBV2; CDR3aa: CASTGTLAYEQYF
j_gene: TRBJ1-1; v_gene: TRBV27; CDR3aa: CASSLAAGANTEAFF
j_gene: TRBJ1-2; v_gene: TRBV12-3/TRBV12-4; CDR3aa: CASSWATGGTTMDYTF
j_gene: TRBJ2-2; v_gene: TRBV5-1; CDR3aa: CATFPRPGTGFAGELFF
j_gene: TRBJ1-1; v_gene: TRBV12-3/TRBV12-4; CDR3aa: CASSDSTFGNTEAFF
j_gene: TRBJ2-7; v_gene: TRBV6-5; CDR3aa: CASSSTGQGDEQYF
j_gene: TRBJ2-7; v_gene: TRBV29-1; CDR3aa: CSVGLAGGYEQYF
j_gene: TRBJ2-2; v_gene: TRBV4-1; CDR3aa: CASSLLGLAPETGELFF
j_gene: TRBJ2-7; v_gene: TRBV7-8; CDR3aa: CASSLGIGTRTYEQYF
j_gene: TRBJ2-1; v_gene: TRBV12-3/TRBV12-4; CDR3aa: CASSLGLAQSEQFF
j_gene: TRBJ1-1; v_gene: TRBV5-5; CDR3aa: CASSLYGPVNTEAFF
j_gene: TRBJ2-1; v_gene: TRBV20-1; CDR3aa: CSARGLATNEQFF
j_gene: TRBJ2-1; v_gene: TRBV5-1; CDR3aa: CASSFRREPPYNEQFF
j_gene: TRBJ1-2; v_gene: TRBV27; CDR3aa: CASSPHETGGLNYGYTF
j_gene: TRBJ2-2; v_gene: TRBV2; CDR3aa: CASIAYTGELFF
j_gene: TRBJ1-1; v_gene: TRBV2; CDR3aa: CASMLVGTEAFF
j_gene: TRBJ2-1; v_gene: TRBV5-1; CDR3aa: CASSYRGVGSYNEQFF
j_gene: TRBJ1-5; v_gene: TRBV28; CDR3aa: CASTNQPRGYQPQHF
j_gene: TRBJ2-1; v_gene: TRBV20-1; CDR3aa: CSARDRWTAYNEQFF
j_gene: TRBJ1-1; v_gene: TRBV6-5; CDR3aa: CASSYSSMEGAILEAFF
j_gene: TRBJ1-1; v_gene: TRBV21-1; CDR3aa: CASTRHTEAFF
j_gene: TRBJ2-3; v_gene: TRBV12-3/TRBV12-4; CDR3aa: CASSLNVAADTQYF
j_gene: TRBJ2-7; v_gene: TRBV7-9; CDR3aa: CASSQSTGSGEQYF
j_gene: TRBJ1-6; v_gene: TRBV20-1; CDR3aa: CSARDRQGFSPLHF
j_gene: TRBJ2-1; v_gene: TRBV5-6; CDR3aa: CASSLGARHNEQFF
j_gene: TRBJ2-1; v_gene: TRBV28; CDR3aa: CASSDPGLAYNEQFF
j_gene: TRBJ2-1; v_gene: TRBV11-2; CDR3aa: CASSFGWTTANEQFF
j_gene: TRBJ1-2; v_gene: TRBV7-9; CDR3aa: CASSFADRAGGYTF
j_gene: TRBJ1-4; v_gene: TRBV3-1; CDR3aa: CASSPFRIGFANEKLFF
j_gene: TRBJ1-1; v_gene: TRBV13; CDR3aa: CASSWSGDTEAFF
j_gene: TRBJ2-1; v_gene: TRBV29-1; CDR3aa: CSVGGLAGGTRDNEQFF
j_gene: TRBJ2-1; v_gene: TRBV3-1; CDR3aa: CASSPGLAGAGEFF